This T cell receptor beta chain emerged from a study of CD8 T cells in ankylosing spondylitis (dated by TCRdb to 2016 to 2017). General notes on the study: To find TCR variants linked to disease, the study profiled T cell receptor beta repertoires in ankylosing spondylitis patients and healthy donors. The full study cohort was made up of 25 ankylosing spondylitis patients and 108 healthy donors. Samples of peripheral blood were taken, and for ankylosing spondylitis patients, synovial fluid was collected as well.

Overall study outcomes, separate from this receptor: Blood from ankylosing spondylitis patients appeared to be characterized by a TCR beta motif composed of several highly homologous amino acid variants. The disease-linked clones had a CD8+ phenotype and were found at relatively low frequencies in peripheral blood. The disease-linked clones were reported to be significantly enriched in matched synovial fluid samples from ankylosing spondylitis patients. Some motif variants had previously been reported in the synovial fluid and blood of reactive arthritis patients, which suggests shared mechanisms of disease initiation.

The V end gives up 7 bases and the J end 2 bases, leaving 6 bases in the junction not matched to a gene. From a lookup of the germline V gene, CDR1 and CDR2 are SQVTM and ANQGSEA. Including cysteine and phenylalanine, the CDR3 has 13 amino acids. Just the 39-base CDR3 DNA is kept, in frame starting at base 1. This sample was sequenced with an Illumina HiSeq 2500. Quantitative 5'-RACE with molecular barcodes was the method used to prepare the TCR beta libraries. Per the original workflow: Disease-linked TCR variants were identified with a new computational method built on a probabilistic model of VDJ rearrangement. TCRdb trimmed public reads at Q25 via fastp, called clones via MiXCR and kept in-frame beta chains. All rows with the same CDR3 protein become a single entry with the most common DNA and genes. TCRdb's processing, not the study's, gives the V and J calls here. The sample data list 400,000 or so distinct CDR3 sequences, and roughly 26% of these were observed just once. The top ten constitute 0.75% to 0.9% of the sample.

On this clonotype itself: It has no known antigen specificity. Base qualities were left out, and no much larger clone turns up one base away.

This clonotype was obtained from a male donor with ankylosing spondylitis. Rearrangement joined TRBV29-1 to TRBJ1-1; the junction holds 8 bases that match TRBD1. The sample consisted of blood, either unsorted or a sorted T cell fraction (not recorded which). This receptor has the CDR3 CSAGDRRNTEAFF. Read as DNA, the sequence is TGCAGCGCCGGGGACAGGAGAAACACTGAAGCTTTCTTT. Reference TRBV29-1 and TRBJ1-1 genes cover what lies past the CDR3, so the full variable domain is SAVISQKPSRDICQRGTSLTIQCQVDSQVTMMFWYRQQPGQSLTLIATANQGSEATYESGFVIDKFPISRPNLTFSTLTVSNMSPEDSSIYLCSAGDRRNTEAFFGQGTRLTVV.